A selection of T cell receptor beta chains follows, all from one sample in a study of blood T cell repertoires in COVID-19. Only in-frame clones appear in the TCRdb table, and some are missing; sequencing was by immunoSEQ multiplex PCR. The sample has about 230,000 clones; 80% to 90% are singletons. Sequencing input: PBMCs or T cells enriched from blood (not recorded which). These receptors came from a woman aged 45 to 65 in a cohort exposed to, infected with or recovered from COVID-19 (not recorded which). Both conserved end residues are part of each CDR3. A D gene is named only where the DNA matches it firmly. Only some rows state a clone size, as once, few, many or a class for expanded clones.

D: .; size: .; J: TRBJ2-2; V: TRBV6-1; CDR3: CASSEVPAGELFF; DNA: TGTGCCAGCAGTGAAGTTCCCGCCGGGGAGCTGTTTTTT
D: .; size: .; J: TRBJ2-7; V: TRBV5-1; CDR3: CASSPGGGGSIYEQYF; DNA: TGCGCCAGCAGCCCCGGAGGTGGGGGCTCTATCTACGAGCAGTACTTC
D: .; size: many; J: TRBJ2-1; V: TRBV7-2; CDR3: CASSLAENNEQFF; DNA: TGTGCCAGCAGCTTAGCGGAGAACAATGAGCAGTTCTTC
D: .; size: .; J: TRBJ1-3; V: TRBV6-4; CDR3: CASTRPSGESGNTIYF; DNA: TGTGCCAGCACCCGCCCTTCTGGAGAATCTGGAAACACCATATATTTT
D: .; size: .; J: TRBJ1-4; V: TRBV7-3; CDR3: CASSYSEQGRSITNEKLFF; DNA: TGTGCCAGCAGCTATTCGGAGCAGGGTAGAAGTATAACTAATGAAAAACTGTTTTTT
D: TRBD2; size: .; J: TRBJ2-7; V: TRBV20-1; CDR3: CSASSGRGAGYEQYF; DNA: TGCAGTGCTAGTTCCGGGCGGGGGGCCGGCTACGAGCAGTACTTC
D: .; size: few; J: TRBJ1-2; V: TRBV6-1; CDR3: CASREDSYYGYTF; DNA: TGTGCCAGCAGGGAAGACAGTTACTATGGCTACACCTTC
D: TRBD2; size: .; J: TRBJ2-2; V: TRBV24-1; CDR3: CATSALNRLGLAGEKTGELFF; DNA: TGTGCCACCAGTGCCCTAAACCGCCTCGGACTAGCGGGGGAGAAAACCGGGGAGCTGTTTTTT
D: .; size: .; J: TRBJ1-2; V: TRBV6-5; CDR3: CASGGLGAYGYTF; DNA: TGTGCCAGCGGGGGCCTCGGAGCCTATGGCTACACCTTC
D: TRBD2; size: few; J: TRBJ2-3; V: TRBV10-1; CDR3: CASSRGAGTDTQYF; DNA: TGCGCCAGCAGTCGGGGAGCGGGGACAGATACGCAGTATTTT
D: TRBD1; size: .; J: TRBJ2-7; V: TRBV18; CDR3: CASSARRGQGSYEQYF; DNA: TGTGCCAGCTCAGCACGGCGGGGACAGGGCTCCTACGAGCAGTACTTC
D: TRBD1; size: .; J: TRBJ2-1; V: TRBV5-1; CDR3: CASSLDRGVEANEQFF; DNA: TGCGCCAGCAGCCTCGACAGGGGGGTTGAAGCCAATGAGCAGTTCTTC
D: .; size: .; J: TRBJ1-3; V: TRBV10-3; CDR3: CAISEMSSGNTIYF; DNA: TGTGCCATCAGTGAGATGAGCTCTGGAAACACCATATATTTT
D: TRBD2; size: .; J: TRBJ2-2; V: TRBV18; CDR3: CASSPYPSSGGDTGELFF; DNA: TGTGCCAGCTCACCATATCCCTCTAGCGGGGGCGACACCGGGGAGCTGTTTTTT
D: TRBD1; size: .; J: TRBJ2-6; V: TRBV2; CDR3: CASRRDRASGANVLTF; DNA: TGTGCCAGCAGACGGGACAGGGCATCTGGGGCCAACGTCCTGACTTTC
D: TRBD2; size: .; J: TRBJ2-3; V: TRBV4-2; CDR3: CASSQLAGGNRSTDTQYF; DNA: TGTGCCAGCAGCCAACTAGCGGGGGGCAACCGAAGCACAGATACGCAGTATTTT
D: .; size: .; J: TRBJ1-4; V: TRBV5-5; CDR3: CASSFRVLGEKLFF; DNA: TGTGCCAGCAGCTTCAGGGTCTTAGGGGAAAAACTGTTTTTT
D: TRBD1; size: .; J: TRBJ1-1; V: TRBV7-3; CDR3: CASSSVPGQGARAFF; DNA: TGTGCCAGCAGCTCCGTCCCGGGACAGGGGGCGAGAGCTTTCTTT
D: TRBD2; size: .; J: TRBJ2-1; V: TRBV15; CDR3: CATSSGLVPSSYNEQFF; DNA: TGTGCCACCAGCAGCGGACTAGTCCCTTCTTCCTACAATGAGCAGTTCTTC